Following are 17 T cell receptor beta chains from one sample sequenced in a study of cytotoxic CD8 clonotypes in ibrutinib-treated CLL. Assay used: immunoSEQ multiplex PCR; TCRdb lists only in-frame clones, some missing. The sample contains 300,000 to 350,000 clones, almost 80% of which appear only once. The sequenced sample was PBMCs, obtained before ibrutinib treatment. These receptors all come from a human donor with chronic lymphocytic leukemia.

The chain is built from TRBV15 and TRBJ2-7, with D possibly being TRBD1 (6 bases). Trimming took off 0 bases at V and 2 bases at J, with 8 bases between the two ends. In germline, CDR1 is LNHNV, CDR2 YYDKDF (reference sequence). This CDR3 is built from 14 residues. The DNA for the CDR3 is TGTGCCACCAGCAGAGAGGACAGCCCCTACGAGCAGTACTTC. It encodes CATSREDSPYEQYF.

The CDR3 is CASSPYGYNEQFF. For the CDR3, the DNA is TGTGCCAGCAGCCCCTACGGGTACAATGAGCAGTTCTTC. The chain recombines TRBV9 with TRBJ2-1; D not certain. In germline, CDR1 is SGDLS, CDR2 YYNGEE. The CDR3 contains 13 residues. V was pared by 4 bases and J by 4 bases, with 9 bases between.

The chain carries TRBV10-1 and TRBJ1-1, with 10 bases aligning to TRBD1. Germline-derived CDR1 and CDR2 are WNHNN and SYGVQD (reference sequence). V shed 8 bases, J shed 8 bases, and the junction held 11 bases outside the gene matches. The CDR3 runs to 14 residues. The CDR3 is CASSRTGGKLEAFF. CDR3 sequence (DNA): TGCGCCAGCTCAAGGACAGGGGGAAAGTTGGAAGCTTTCTTT.

V is TRBV19 and J is TRBJ2-3, with unresolved D. The CDR3 length is 12 residues. Germline CDR1 and CDR2: LNHDA and SQIVND (reference sequence). Trimming took 5 bases from V and 3 from J, leaving 6 bases between them. The CDR3 protein is CASSPRTDTQYF. DNA for the CDR3: TGTGCCAGTAGTCCGAGAACAGATACGCAGTATTTT.

This chain joins TRBV5-6 and TRBJ1-5; D is possibly TRBD1 (6 bases). Deletions cut 4 bases from V and 6 bases from J, with 11 bases between. CDR3 length: 13 residues. Germline V gene data show CDR1 as SGHDT and CDR2 as YYEEEE. Here the CDR3 reads CASSGPRGQPQHF. CDR3 coding DNA: TGTGCCAGCAGCGGGCCCAGGGGTCAGCCCCAGCATTTT.

The chain uses TRBV13 and TRBJ2-3; D call uncertain. In germline, CDR1 is PRHDT, CDR2 FYEKMQ (reference sequence). CDR3 length equals 12 residues. V was trimmed by 3 bases and J by 2 bases, leaving 3 bases between them. The CDR3 loop reads CASSFTTDTQYF. CDR3 coding DNA: TGTGCCAGCAGCTTTACCACAGATACGCAGTATTTT.

The chain uses TRBV5-1 and TRBJ2-2; TRBD2 matches 8 bases. The V and J ends lost 3 bases and 3 bases, in that order; junction bases with no gene match: 7. Germline CDR1 and CDR2: SGHRS and YFSETQ. The CDR3 consists of 16 residues. In DNA, the CDR3 is TGCGCCAGCAGCTCAGGACTAGCCGGGTACACCGGGGAGCTGTTTTTT. This gives the protein CASSSGLAGYTGELFF.

The chain has TRBV6-6 and TRBJ2-7; TRBD2 matches at 10 bases. The CDR3 has 15 amino acids. The V gene end was trimmed by 5 bases and the J gene end by 7 bases; junction bases not matched to a gene: 11. The germline V gene encodes CDR1 MNHNY and CDR2 SVGAGI (reference sequence). The CDR3 DNA is TGTGCCAGCAGTCGGCTAGCGGGAGCCCATGTGGAGCAGTACTTC. Amino acid sequence: CASSRLAGAHVEQYF.

This chain links TRBV5-1 with TRBJ2-2; TRBD1 agrees at 7 bases. Trimming cost V 0 bases and J 6 bases; bases outside gene matches: 5. The CDR3 runs 15 residues. The germline gives CDR1 SGHRS, CDR2 YFSETQ. The CDR3 is CASSLEGGPPGELFF. The CDR3 DNA follows: TGCGCCAGCAGCTTGGAAGGGGGCCCACCCGGGGAGCTGTTTTTT. Full variable domain (rest looked up from reference TRBV5-1 and TRBJ2-2): KAGVTQTPRYLIKTRGQQVTLSCSPISGHRSVSWYQQTPGQGLQFLFEYFSETQRNKGNFPGRFSGRQFSNSRSEMNVSTLELGDSALYLCASSLEGGPPGELFFGEGSRLTVL.

J is TRBJ2-3 and V is TRBV9; D perhaps matches TRBD2 (5 bases). The CDR3 has 15 residues. Germline CDR1 is SGDLS and CDR2 is YYNGEE. With 2 bases removed from V and 0 bases from J, the gap between germline ends came to 10 bases. CDR3: CASSVGGWSTDTQYF. The CDR3, as DNA: TGTGCCAGCAGCGTTGGCGGGTGGAGCACAGATACGCAGTATTTT.

The rearrangement uses TRBV7-6 and TRBJ2-5; no clear D gene. The ends were cut back, 3 bases at V and 2 bases at J, with 10 bases in the middle. There are 14 residues in the CDR3. CDR1 and CDR2 from the germline V gene are SGHVS and FNYEAQ. The CDR3, as DNA: TGTGCCAGCAGCTTTTATGGGCAGCAAGAGACCCAGTACTTC. It specifies CASSFYGQQETQYF. Complete variable domain (other parts from reference TRBV7-6 and TRBJ2-5): GAGVSQSPRYKVTKRGQDVALRCDPISGHVSLYWYRQALGQGPEFLTYFNYEAQQDKSGLPNDRFSAERPEGSISTLTIQRTEQRDSAMYRCASSFYGQQETQYFGPGTRLLVL.

This clone was seen once. The sample carries other DNA sequences with the same CDR3. This chain joins TRBV4-3 and TRBJ2-7, with TRBD2 matching over 8 bases. The V gene's germline CDR1 is LGHNA and CDR2 YSLEER. V was clipped by 0 bases and J by 2 bases; unmatched bases: 0. This CDR3 comprises 14 residues. The CDR3 DNA is TGCGCCAGCAGCCAAGAACTAGCGGCCTACGAGCAGTACTTC. Translated: CASSQELAAYEQYF.

The chain has TRBV5-1 and TRBJ2-5; 9 nucleotides line up with TRBD1. The CDR3 totals 14 residues. Germline CDR1 SGHRS, CDR2 YFSETQ. After removal of 3 bases from V and 5 bases from J, the junction contained 5 bases not matched to a gene. The CDR3 DNA reads as TGCGCCAGCAGCTCCGGACAGGGGTTGGAGACCCAGTACTTC. Protein: CASSSGQGLETQYF. Combining the CDR3 with reference TRBV5-1 and TRBJ2-5 gives the whole variable domain KAGVTQTPRYLIKTRGQQVTLSCSPISGHRSVSWYQQTPGQGLQFLFEYFSETQRNKGNFPGRFSGRQFSNSRSEMNVSTLELGDSALYLCASSSGQGLETQYFGPGTRLLVL.

The rearrangement joins TRBV27 to TRBJ2-7; TRBD2 aligns across 11 bases. J lost 3 bases, V lost 5 bases, and 3 bases had no gene match. CDR1 MNHEY and CDR2 SMNVEV come from the germline V gene (reference sequence). The CDR3 consists of 14 residues. CDR3 region: CASSMGLAVYEQYF. DNA of the CDR3: TGTGCCAGCAGTATGGGACTAGCGGTCTACGAGCAGTACTTC.

The chain uses TRBV5-6 and TRBJ2-2, with TRBD1 identical over 9 bases. CDR3 length: 15 residues. Germline CDR1 is SGHDT and CDR2 is YYEEEE. Trimming at V came to 4 bases and at J to 4 bases, leaving 5 bases not matched to a gene. In DNA form, the CDR3 reads TGTGCCAGCAGCCCTCGGGACAGGGTCACCGGGGAGCTGTTTTTT. Protein sequence: CASSPRDRVTGELFF.

The rearrangement joins TRBV18 to TRBJ1-2; 7 positions agree with TRBD1. The CDR3 sequence is 15 residues long. V lost 1 base to trimming and J lost 2 bases; unmatched junction nucleotides: 4. Germline assignment: CDR1 KGHSH and CDR2 LQKENI. For the CDR3, the DNA is TGTGCCAGCTCACCACAGGGGGCATCGAACTATGGCTACACCTTC. It encodes CASSPQGASNYGYTF.

There are a few counts of this clone. The J gene is TRBJ2-7, the V gene TRBV5-6, with a tentative D call TRBD1 (6 bases). The CDR3 has 16 amino acids. V lost 3 bases and J lost 5, with 21 bases in between. Per germline, CDR1 SGHDT and CDR2 YYEEEE. Written as DNA, the CDR3 is TGTGCCAGCAGCTACCTCAGGGGTATCGGTCTCGACGAGCAGTACTTC. Protein product: CASSYLRGIGLDEQYF.